This T cell receptor (beta chain) was recorded in a study of response to subunit inactivated influenza vaccine. A note on this clonotype: Its target is unknown.

Whole-study findings and limits: Few additional T cells are recruited per seasonal influenza vaccination, authors suggested.

Trimming left V 5 bases short and J 3 bases short, with 10 bases between. Germline loops: CDR1 DFQATT, CDR2 SNEGSKA (reference sequence). This CDR3 comprises 13 residues. Via MiXCR, TCRdb re-called the RT-PCR reads, giving one row per CDR3 protein. The table has under 200,000 distinct CDR3 sequences, about a tenth seen once; the top ten hold about an eighth. The material was non-naive T cells sorted from PBMCs, obtained roughly 45 days after vaccination. The sequence derives from a man in his fifties who received an inactivated influenza vaccine. The chain combines TRBV20-1 with TRBJ1-4; maybe TRBD1 (6 bases). The CDR3 sequence is CSAPGESNEKLFF. The CDR3 nucleotides read TGCAGTGCTCCAGGGGAGTCTAATGAAAAACTGTTTTTT.